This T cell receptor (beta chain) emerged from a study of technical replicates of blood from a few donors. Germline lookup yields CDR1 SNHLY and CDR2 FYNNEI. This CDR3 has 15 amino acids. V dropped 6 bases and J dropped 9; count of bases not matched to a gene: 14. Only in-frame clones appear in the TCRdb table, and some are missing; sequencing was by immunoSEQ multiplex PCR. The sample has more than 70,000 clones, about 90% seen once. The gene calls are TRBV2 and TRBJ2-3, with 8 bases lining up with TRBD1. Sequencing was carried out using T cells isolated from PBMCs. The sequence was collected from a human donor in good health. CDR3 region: CASSAGTTGVGTQYF. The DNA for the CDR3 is TGTGCCAGCAGCGCCGGAACGACAGGGGTGGGCACGCAGTATTTT.